This T cell receptor beta chain comes out of a study of T-cell memory formation after mild COVID-19 (dated by TCRdb to the early 2020s). For the wider study: Most TCR sequence clusters were specific to one of the two donors. Two young, previously healthy adult volunteers made up the cohort, one male and one female. In two donors, T-cell clones that expanded and contracted after mild COVID-19 were followed by sequencing TCRalpha and TCRbeta repertoires longitudinally.

Sequencing used an Illumina NovaSeq 6000. Using 5'RACE with constant-segment primers, TCRalpha and TCRbeta cDNA libraries were constructed, with sample barcodes and unique molecular identifiers added in the process. RNA was extracted from every sample with Trizol reagent. Amplification of the libraries took two PCR steps, and the second step added a second sample barcode plus Illumina TruSeq adapters. The libraries were sequenced on an Illumina NovaSeq using 2 x 150 bp paired-end reads. From the authors' description of their analysis: Demultiplexing of reads and collapsing into UMI-guided consensus sequences were performed with migec v1.2.7. With mixcr v2.1.11, UMI consensuses were aligned to TRA and TRB V and J templates and assembled into clonotypes. Clonotypes were classified as expanded or contracted when called significant by both edgeR and NoisET, with noise models trained on biological replicates. edgeR calls used a false discovery rate-adjusted p below 0.01 and a log2 fold-change threshold of 1. As an exploratory analysis of dynamics, max-normalized trajectories of the 1000 most abundant clonotypes were examined with PCA combined with hierarchical clustering. The CD4 or CD8 phenotype of responding clones was assigned using the separately sequenced CD4+ and CD8+ repertoires. Using fastp at Q25 and MiXCR, TCRdb reprocessed the public reads and kept productive beta chains. Rows with a matching CDR3 protein are joined into one entry that keeps the most common DNA and genes. TCRdb, rather than the study authors, made the V and J calls. Present in this sample are hundreds of thousands of distinct CDR3 sequences, about 17% of which were seen just once. Together, the top ten hold about 23% of the sample.

Ficoll-Paque density gradient centrifugation was used to isolate PBMCs. The CDR3 measures 15 amino acids from cysteine to phenylalanine. The entry retains the CDR3 DNA only, 45 bases that are in frame from base 1. Germline trimming amounts to 5 bases on V and 4 bases on J, with 4 as the count of junction bases outside the gene matches. From the germline V gene, CDR1 is MNHEY and CDR2 is SVGEGT. Results and caveats for the whole study, not just this receptor: SARS-CoV-2 specificity was not confirmed for the second-wave clones peaking on day 37. Contracting CD4+ clones turned up mainly in the CM and EM memory subsets, whereas EMRA was where CD8+ clones were enriched. Some responding clones were found in pre-infection memory, which suggests that pre-existing cross-reactive memory T cells took part in the SARS-CoV-2 response. Only a couple of mild cases were covered in the study, and larger cohorts including severe cases with pre-infection samples were considered necessary. Clones that contracted from day 15 to 85 showed balanced CD4/CD8 phenotypes, whereas a second wave of clones that expanded from day 15 to 37 leaned towards CD4+.

This clonotype was counted at least ten times. What this receptor recognizes is not known. Per-base quality was not reported, and no clone a single base away is much larger than it. This TCR derives from a man younger than 35 who had mild COVID-19 (a few samples of this study predate the infection). The sample titles of this study are shuffled in the database, so cell type and time point are left out; the donor was told from shared clones. Source material: PBMCs or a T cell subset sorted from them (not recorded which). The chain is made from TRBV6-2 or TRBV6-3 and TRBJ2-3; TRBD2 agrees with 12 junctional bases. CDR3 protein: CASSRTSGAPDTQYF. The nucleotide sequence reads as follows: TGTGCCAGCAGTAGGACTAGCGGGGCTCCAGATACGCAGTATTTT.